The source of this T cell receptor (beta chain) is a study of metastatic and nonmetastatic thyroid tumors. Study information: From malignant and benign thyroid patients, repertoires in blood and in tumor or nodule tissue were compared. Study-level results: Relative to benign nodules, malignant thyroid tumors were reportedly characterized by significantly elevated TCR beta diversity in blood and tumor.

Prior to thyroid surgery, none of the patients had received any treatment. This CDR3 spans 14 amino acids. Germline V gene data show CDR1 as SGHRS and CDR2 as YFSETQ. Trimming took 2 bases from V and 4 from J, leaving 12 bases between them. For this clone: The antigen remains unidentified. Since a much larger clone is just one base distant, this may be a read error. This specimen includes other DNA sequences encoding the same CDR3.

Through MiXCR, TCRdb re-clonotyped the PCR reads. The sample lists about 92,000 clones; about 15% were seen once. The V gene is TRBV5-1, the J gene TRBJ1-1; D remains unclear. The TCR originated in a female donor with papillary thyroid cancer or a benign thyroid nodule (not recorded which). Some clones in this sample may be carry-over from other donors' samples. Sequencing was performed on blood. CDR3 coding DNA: TGCGCCAGCAGCTTCCGTGCCCTTGCCACTGAAGCTTTCTTT. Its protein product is CASSFRALATEAFF.